This TCR beta chain comes out of a study of spatial heterogeneity in lung cancer. Study-level information: A consistent excess of beta-chain over alpha-chain sequences was detected. Broader study findings: Circulating ubiquitous expanded tumor TCRs were observed more frequently at resection than at follow-up.

Unique molecular identifiers, one per molecule, were present on every TCR cDNA molecule. TCRdb reprocessed the 5' RACE reads with MiXCR, giving one entry per CDR3 protein. The sample lists some 87,000 distinct CDR3 sequences, about 9.4% occurring once. This clonotype was seen a handful of times. What it recognizes is unknown. The time point denotes: sample taken at primary tumor resection. Sequencing of whole RNA from tumor, nontumor lung or frozen PBMC involved no sorting. The donors comprised about 65 untreated early-stage non-small cell lung cancer patients. From germline, CDR1 is MNHNS and CDR2 SASEGT. Deletions cut 7 bases from V and 0 bases from J, with 12 bases between. CDR3 size: 14 residues.

The sample here was PBMCs, taken at surgery. The genes are TRBV6-1 and TRBJ1-1, with D unclear. The receptor comes from a male donor with early-stage non-small cell lung cancer. CDR3 sequence reads: CASTRDTMNTEAFF. CDR3 DNA sequence: TGTGCCAGCACCCGGGATACAATGAACACTGAAGCTTTCTTT.